This T cell receptor (beta chain) was obtained from a study of CD8+CD57+ T cells in acquired aplastic anemia. Study-level background: Each DNA sample taken from sorted CD4+ and CD8+ cells came to 3 to 4 ug on average.

The study, taken as a whole, reports: Found in both controls and patients were about 30 CD8+ CDR3 sequences.

Note on this clonotype: Its antigen is not known.

TCR beta VDJ and CDR3 profiles were obtained from a genomic DNA template. TCRdb passed the reads through MiXCR, listing each CDR3 protein once. The table has 160,000 or so distinct CDR3 sequences, over 70% seen once. Germline assignment: CDR1 SGHVS and CDR2 FNYEAQ. The CDR3 totals 12 residues. Trimming left V 3 bases short and J 5 bases short, with 7 bases between. The patients chosen for sequencing had shown expansion of CD8+CD57+ cells (detected by flow cytometry). Severe acquired aplastic anemia affected all patients. Patient blood was sampled before any therapy had been received. The sequenced sample consisted of sorted CD4+, CD8+, or CD8+CD57+ T cells (not recorded which) from PBMCs. The TCR was taken from a human donor with aplastic anemia. The chain is built from TRBV7-6 and TRBJ2-5, with D unclear. CDR3 in amino acids: CASSFLEETQYF. For the CDR3, the DNA is TGTGCCAGCAGCTTTCTGGAGGAGACCCAGTACTTC.